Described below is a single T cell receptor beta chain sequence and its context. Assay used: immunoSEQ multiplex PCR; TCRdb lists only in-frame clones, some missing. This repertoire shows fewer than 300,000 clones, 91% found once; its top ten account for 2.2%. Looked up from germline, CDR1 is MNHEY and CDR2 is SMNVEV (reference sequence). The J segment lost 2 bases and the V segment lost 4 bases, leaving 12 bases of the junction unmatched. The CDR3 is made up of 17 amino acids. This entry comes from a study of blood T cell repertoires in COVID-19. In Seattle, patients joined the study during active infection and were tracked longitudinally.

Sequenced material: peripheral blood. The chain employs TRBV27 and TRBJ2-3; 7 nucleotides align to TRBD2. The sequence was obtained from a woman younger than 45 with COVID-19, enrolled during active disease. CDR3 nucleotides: TGTGCCAGCAGTTCAGCAAAGGGAGGGCTCCACACAGATACGCAGTATTTT. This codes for CASSSAKGGLHTDTQYF.